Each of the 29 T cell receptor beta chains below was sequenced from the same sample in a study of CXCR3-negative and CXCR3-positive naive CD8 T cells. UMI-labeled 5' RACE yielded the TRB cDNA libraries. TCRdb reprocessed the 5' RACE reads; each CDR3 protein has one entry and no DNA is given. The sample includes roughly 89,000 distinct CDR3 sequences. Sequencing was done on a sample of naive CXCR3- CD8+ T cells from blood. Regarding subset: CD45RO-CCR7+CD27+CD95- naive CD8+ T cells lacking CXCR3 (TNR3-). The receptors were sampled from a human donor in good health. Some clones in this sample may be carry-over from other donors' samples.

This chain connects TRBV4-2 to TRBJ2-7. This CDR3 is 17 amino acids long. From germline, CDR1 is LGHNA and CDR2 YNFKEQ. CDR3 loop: CASSQDMIGFSYVEQYF.

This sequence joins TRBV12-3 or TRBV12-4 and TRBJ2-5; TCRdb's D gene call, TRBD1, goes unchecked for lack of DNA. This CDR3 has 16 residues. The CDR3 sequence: CASSLGTAPSVETQYF.

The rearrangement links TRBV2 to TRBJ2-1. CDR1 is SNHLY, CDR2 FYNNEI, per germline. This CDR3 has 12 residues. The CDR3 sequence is CASSDSRSEQFF.

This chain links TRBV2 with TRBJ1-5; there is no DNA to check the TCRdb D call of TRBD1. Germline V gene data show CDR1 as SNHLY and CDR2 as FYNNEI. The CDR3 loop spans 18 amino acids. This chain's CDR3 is CASSGQDRGTPPNQPQHF.

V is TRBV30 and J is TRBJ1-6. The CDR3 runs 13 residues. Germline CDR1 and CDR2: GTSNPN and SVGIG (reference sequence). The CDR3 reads CAWSVQGNSPLHF.

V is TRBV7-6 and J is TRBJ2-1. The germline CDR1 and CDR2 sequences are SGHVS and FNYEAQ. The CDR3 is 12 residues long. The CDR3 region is CASSLDPNEQFF. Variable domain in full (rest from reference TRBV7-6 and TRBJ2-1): GAGVSQSPRYKVTKRGQDVALRCDPISGHVSLYWYRQALGQGPEFLTYFNYEAQQDKSGLPNDRFSAERPEGSISTLTIQRTEQRDSAMYRCASSLDPNEQFFGPGTRLTVL.

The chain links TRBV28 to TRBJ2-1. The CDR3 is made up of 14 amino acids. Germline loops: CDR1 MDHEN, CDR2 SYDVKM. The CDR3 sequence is CASSLMEVWNEQFF. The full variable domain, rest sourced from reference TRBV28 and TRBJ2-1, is DVKVTQSSRYLVKRTGEKVFLECVQDMDHENMFWYRQDPGLGLRLIYFSYDVKMKEKGDIPEGYSVSREKKERFSLILESASTNQTSMYLCASSLMEVWNEQFFGPGTRLTVL.

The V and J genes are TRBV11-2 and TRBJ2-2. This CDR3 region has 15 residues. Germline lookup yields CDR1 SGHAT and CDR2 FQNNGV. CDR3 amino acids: CASSLAAANTGELFF.

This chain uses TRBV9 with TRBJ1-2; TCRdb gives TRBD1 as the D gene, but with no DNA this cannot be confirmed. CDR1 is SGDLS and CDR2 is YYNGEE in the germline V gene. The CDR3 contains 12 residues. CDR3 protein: CASSGTGFAYTF.

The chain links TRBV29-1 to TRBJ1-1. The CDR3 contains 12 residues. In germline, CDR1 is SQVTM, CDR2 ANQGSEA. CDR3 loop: CSVLKLNTEGFF.

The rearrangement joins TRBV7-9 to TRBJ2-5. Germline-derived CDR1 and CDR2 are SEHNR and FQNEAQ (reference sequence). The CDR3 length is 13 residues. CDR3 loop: CASSLPEMETQYF.

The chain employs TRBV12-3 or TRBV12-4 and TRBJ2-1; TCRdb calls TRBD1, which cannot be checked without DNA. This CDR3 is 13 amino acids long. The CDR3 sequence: CASSTRVYNEQFF.

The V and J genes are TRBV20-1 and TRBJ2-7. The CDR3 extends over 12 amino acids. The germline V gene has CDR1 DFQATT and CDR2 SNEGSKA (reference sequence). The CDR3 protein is CSASPEAYEQYF.

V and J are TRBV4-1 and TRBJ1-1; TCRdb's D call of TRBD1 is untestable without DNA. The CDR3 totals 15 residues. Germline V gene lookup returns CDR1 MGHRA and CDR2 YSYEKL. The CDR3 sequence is CASSPLTGLNTEAFF.

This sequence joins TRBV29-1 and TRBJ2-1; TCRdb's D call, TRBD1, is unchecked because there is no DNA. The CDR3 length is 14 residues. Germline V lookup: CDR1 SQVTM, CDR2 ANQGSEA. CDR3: CSVPIGGALNEQFF.

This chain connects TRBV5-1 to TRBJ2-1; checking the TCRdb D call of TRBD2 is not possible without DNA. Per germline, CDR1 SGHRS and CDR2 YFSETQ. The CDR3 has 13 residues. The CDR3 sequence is CASRLAGGNEQFF.

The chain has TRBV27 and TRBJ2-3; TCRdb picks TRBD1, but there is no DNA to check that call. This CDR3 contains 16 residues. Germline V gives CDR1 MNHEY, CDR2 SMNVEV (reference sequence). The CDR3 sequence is CASSSRTGPSPDTQYF.

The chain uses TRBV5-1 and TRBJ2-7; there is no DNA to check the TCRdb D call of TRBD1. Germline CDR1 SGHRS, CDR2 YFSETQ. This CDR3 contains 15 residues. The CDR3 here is CASGPGESSSYEQYF.

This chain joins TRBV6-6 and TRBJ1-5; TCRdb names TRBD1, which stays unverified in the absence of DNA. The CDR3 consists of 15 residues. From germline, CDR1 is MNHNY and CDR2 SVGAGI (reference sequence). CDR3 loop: CASTYGHGRNQPQHF.

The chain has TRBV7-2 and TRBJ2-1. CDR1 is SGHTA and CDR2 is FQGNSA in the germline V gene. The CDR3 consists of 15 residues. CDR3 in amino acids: CASSLVLNSYNEQFF. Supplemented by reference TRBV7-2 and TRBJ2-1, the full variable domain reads GAGVSQSPSNKVTEKGKDVELRCDPISGHTALYWYRQSLGQGLEFLIYFQGNSAPDKSGLPSDRFSAERTGGSVSTLTIQRTQQEDSAVYLCASSLVLNSYNEQFFGPGTRLTVL.

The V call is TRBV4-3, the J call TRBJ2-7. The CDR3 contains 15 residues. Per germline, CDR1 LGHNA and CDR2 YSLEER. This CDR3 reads CASSQEYGDLYEQYF.

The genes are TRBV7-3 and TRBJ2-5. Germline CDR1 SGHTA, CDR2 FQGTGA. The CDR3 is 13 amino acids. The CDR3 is CASSASGGETQYF.

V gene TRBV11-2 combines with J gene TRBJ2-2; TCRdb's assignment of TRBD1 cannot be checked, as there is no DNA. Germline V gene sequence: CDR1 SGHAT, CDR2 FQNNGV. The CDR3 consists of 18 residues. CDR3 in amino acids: CASSPARGAGEGTGELFF.

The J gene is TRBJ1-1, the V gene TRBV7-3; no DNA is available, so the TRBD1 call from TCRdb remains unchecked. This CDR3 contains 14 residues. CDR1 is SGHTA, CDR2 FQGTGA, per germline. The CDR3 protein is CASRLQPLGATVYF.

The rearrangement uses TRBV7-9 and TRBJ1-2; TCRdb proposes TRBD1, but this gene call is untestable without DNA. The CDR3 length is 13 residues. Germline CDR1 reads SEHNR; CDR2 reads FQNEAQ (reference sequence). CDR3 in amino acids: CASSWGQDHGYTF.

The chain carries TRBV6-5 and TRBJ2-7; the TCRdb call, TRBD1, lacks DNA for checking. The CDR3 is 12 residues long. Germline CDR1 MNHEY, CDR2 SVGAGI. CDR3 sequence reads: CASGTGAYEQYF.

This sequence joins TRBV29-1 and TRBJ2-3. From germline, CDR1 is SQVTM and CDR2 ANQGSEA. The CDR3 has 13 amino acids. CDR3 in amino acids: CSVEGPGTDTQYF.

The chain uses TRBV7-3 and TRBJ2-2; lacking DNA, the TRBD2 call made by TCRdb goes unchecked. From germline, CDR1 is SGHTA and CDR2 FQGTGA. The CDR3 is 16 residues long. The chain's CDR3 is CASSLWASGGTGELFF.

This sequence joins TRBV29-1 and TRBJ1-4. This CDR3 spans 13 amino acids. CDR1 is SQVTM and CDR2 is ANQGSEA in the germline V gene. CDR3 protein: CSAGGGVDEKLFF.